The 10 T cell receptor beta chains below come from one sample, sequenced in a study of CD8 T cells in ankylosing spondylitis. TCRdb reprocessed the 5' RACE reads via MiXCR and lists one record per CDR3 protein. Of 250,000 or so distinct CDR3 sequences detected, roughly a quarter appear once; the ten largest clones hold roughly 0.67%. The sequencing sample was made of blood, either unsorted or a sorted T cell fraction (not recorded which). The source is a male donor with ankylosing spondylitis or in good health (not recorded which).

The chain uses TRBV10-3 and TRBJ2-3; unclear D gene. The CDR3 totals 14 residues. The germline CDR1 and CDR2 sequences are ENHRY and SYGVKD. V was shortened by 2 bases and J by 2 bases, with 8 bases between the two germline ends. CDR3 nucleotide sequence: TGTGCCATCAGTGAGGACCTATACACAGATACGCAGTATTTT. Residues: CAISEDLYTDTQYF.

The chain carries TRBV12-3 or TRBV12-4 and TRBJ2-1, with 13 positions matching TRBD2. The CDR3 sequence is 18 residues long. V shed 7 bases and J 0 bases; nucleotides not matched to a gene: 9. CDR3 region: CASTLRLAGGSSYNEQFF. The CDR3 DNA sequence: TGTGCCAGCACTCTACGACTAGCGGGGGGCTCCTCCTACAATGAGCAGTTCTTC.

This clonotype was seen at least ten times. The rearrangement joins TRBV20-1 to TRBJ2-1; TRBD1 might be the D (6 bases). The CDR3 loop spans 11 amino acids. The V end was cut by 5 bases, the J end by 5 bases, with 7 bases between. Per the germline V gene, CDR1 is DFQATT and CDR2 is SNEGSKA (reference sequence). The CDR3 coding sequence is TGCAGTGCTCAGGGGCACAATGAGCAGTTCTTC. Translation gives CSAQGHNEQFF.

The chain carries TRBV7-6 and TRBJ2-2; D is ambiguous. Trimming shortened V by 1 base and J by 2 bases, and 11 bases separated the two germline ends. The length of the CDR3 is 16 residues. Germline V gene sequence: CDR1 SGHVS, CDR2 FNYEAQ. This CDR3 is CASSLGPPTNTGELFF. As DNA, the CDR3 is TGTGCCAGCAGCTTAGGGCCGCCAACCAACACCGGGGAGCTGTTTTTT.

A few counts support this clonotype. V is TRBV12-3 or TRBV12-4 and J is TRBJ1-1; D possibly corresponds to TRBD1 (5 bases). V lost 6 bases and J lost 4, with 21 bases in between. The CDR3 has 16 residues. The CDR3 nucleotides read TGTGCCAGCAGATCAGGGTGGCGGGGTGGAGGCACTGAAGCTTTCTTT. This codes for CASRSGWRGGGTEAFF.

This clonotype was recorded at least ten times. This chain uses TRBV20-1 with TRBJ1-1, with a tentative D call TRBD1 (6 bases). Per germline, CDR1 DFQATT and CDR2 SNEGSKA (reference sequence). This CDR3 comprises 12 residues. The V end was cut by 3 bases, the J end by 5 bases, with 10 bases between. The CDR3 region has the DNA TGCAGTGCTAGCAGGGGTTTAACTGAAGCTTTCTTT. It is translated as CSASRGLTEAFF.

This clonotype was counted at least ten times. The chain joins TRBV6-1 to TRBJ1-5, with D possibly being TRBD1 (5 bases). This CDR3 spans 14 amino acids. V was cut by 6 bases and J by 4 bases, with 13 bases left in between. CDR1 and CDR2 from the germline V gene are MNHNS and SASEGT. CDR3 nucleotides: TGTGCCAGCAGCCGGGACGGGATGAATCAGCCCCAGCATTTT. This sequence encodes CASSRDGMNQPQHF.

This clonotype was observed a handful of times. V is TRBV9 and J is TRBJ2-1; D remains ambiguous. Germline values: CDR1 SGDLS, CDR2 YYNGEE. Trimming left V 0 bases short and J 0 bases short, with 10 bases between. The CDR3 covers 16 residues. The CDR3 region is CASSVDPGSSYNEQFF. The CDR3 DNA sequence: TGTGCCAGCAGCGTAGACCCAGGCAGCTCCTACAATGAGCAGTTCTTC.

This CDR3 reads CASSLGGDKSYEQYF. CDR3 coding DNA: TGTGCCAGCAGTTTAGGAGGGGACAAATCCTACGAGCAGTACTTC. The chain combines TRBV12-3 or TRBV12-4 with TRBJ2-7; tentatively, D is TRBD1 (6 bases). The CDR3 has 15 amino acids. V dropped 1 base and J dropped 1 base, with 11 bases sitting between them.

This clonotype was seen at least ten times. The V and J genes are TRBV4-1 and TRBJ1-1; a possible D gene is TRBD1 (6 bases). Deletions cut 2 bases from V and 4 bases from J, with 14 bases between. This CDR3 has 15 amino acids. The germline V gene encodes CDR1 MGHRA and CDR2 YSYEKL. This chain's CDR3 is CASSQRGGKGTEAFF. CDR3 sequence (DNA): TGCGCCAGCAGCCAAAGGGGGGGCAAAGGCACTGAAGCTTTCTTT.